This T cell receptor beta chain was captured in a study of OX40 agonist ivuxolimab in advanced cancers. Study-wide context: Prior therapy, whether anti-PD-1, anti-PD-L1 or anti-CTLA-4, was allowed, and less than 45% had some.

Regarding the study as a whole: Among T cells, CD8+ cells averaged more expanded clones than CD4+ cells. At doses 0.1 to 3.0 mg/kg, CD4+ and CD8+ clones expanded.

The germline V gene has CDR1 ENHRY and CDR2 SYGVKD. CDR3 length: 14 amino acids. V lost 10 bases, J lost 2 bases, and 9 bases stayed unmatched. Libraries were prepared by immunoSEQ multiplex PCR; TCRdb keeps only in-frame clonotypes and omits some of them. The sample has 87,000 or so clones; approximately 85% are singletons. This clone was counted a single time. Its target is not known. Here the sequenced sample was CD4+ or CD8+ T cells sorted from blood, taken in a trial of the OX40 agonist ivuxolimab. The sequence came from an adult with an advanced solid tumor such as melanoma, head and neck, liver or kidney cancer. V is TRBV10-3 and J is TRBJ2-3; 7 positions agree with TRBD2. As DNA, the CDR3 is TGTGCCACTCGTCTAGGGACTACCACAGATACGCAGTATTTT. Its protein product is CATRLGTTTDTQYF.